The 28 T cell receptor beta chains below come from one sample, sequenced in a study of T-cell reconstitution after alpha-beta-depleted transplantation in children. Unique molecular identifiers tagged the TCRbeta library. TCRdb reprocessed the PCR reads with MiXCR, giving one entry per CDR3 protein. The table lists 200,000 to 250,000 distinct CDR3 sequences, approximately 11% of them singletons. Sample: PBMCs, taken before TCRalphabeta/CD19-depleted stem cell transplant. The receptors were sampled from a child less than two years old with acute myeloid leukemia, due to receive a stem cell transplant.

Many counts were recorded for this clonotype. This chain's CDR3 is CASGGLARAEQFF. CDR3 sequence (DNA): TGTGCCAGCGGGGGACTAGCCCGAGCTGAGCAGTTCTTC. The J gene is TRBJ2-1, the V gene TRBV12-3 or TRBV12-4; 9 nucleotides align to TRBD2. The length of the CDR3 is 13 residues. Trimming at V came to 8 bases and at J to 9 bases, leaving 8 bases not matched to a gene.

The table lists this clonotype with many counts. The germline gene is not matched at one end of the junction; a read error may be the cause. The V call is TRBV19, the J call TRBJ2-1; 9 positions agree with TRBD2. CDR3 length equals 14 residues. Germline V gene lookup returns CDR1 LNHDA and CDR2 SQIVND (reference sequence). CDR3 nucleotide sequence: TGTGCCAGTAGCCCCCTACACATTAGCGGGAGTATCCTCTTC. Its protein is CASSPLHISGSILF.

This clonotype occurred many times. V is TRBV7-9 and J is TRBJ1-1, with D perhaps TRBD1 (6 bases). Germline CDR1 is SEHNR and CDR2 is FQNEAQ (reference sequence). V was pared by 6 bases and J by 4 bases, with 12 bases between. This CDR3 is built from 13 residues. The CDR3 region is CASSKQGRTEAFF. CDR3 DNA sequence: TGTGCCAGCAGTAAACAGGGCCGCACTGAAGCTTTCTTT.

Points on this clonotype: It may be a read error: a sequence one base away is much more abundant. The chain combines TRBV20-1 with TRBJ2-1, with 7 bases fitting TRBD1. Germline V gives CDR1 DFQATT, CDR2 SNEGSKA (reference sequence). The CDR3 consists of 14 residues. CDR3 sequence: CSASGTVKNNERFF. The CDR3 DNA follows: TGCAGTGCTTCCGGGACAGTAAAAAACAATGAGCGGTTCTTC.

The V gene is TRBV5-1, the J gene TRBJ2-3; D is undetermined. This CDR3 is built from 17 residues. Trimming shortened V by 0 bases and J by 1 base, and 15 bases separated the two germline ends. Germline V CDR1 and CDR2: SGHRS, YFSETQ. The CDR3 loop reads CASSLVPTASGTDTQYF. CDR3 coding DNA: TGCGCCAGCAGCTTGGTGCCGACTGCGAGCGGCACAGATACGCAGTATTTT.

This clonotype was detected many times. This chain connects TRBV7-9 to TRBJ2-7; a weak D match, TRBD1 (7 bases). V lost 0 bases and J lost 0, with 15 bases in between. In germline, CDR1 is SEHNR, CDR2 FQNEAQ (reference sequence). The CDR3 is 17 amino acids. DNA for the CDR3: TGTGCCAGCAGCTTAGCTGTGGCAGGGGGGTTCTCCTACGAGCAGTACTTC. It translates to CASSLAVAGGFSYEQYF.

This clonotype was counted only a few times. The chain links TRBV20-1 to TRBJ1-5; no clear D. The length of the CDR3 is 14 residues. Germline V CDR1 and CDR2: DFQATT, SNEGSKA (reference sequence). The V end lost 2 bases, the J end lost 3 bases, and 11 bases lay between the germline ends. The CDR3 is CSARTRLINQPQHF. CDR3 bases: TGCAGTGCTAGAACGAGACTGATCAATCAGCCCCAGCATTTT.

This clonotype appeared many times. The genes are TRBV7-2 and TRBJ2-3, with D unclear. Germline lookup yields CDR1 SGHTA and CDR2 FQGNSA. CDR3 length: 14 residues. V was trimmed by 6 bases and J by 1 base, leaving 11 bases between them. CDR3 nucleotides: TGTGCCAGCAGTGGTAGACGGGGCACAGATACGCAGTATTTT. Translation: CASSGRRGTDTQYF.

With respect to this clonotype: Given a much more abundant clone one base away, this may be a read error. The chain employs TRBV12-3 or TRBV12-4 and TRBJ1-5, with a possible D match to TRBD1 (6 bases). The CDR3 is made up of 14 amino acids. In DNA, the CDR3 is TGTGTCAGCAGTGACACAGGGTACAATCAGCCCCAGCATTTT. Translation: CVSSDTGYNQPQHF.

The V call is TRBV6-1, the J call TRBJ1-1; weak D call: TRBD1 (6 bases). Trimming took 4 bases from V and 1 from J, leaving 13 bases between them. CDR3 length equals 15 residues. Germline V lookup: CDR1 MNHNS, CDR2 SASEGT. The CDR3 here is CASSAPSTGNTEAFF. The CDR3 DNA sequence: TGTGCCAGCAGTGCACCCTCGACAGGGAACACTGAAGCTTTCTTT.

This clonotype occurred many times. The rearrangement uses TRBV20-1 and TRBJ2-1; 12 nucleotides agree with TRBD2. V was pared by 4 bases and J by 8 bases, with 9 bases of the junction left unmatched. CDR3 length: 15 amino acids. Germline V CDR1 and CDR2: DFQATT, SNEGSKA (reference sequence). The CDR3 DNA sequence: TGCAGTGCTAAAAAAGGGACTAGCGGGTCTGATGAGCAGTTCTTC. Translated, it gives CSAKKGTSGSDEQFF.

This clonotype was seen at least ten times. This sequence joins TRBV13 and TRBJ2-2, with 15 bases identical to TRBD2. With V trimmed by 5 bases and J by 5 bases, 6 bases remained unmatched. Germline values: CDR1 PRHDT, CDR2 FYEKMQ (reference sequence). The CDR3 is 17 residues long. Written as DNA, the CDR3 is TGTGCCAGCAGCCCTCCCGGGACTAGCGGGAGGACCGGGGAGCTGTTTTTT. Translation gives CASSPPGTSGRTGELFF.

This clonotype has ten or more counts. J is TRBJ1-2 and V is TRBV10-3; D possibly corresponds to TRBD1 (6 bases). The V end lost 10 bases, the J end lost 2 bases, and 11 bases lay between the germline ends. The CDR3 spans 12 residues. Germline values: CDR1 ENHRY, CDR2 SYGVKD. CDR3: CATNQGNYGYTF. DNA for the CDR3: TGTGCCACGAACCAGGGGAACTATGGCTACACCTTC.

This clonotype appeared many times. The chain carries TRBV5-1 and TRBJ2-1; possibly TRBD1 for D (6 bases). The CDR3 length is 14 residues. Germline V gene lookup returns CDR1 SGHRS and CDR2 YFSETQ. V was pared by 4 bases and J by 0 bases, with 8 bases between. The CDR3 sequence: CASSRGGSYNEQFF. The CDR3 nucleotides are TGCGCCAGCAGCCGAGGGGGCTCCTACAATGAGCAGTTCTTC.

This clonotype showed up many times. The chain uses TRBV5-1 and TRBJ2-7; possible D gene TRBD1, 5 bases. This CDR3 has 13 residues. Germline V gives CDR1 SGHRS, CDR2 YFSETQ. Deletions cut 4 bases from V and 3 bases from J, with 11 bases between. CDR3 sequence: CASSRDSLYEQYF. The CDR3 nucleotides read TGCGCCAGCAGCCGCGACAGCCTCTACGAGCAGTACTTC.

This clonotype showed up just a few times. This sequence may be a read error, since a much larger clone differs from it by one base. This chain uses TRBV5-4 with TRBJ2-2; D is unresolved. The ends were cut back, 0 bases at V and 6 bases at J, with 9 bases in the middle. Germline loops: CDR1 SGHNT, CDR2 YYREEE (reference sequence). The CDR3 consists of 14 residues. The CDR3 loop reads CASSLGINSGELFF. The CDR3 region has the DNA TGTGCCAGCAGCTTGGGGATCAACTCCGGGGAGCTGTTTTTT.

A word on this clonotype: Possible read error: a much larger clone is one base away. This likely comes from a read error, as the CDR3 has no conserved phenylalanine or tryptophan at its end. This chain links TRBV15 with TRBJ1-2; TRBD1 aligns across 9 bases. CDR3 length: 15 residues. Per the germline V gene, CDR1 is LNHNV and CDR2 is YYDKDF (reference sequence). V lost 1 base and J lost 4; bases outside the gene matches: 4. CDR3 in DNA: TGTGCCACCAGCAGAGTAACAGGGGGCCTCTATGGCTACACCCTC. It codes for CATSRVTGGLYGYTL.

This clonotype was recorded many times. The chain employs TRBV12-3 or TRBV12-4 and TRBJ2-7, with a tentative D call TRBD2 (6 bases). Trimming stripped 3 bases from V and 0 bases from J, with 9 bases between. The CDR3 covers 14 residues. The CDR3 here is CASSFSGLSYEQYF. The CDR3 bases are TGTGCCAGCAGTTTTAGCGGCCTCTCCTACGAGCAGTACTTC.

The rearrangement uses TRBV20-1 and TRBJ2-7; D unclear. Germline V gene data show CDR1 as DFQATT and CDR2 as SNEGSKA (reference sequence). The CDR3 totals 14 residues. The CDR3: CNVLSTPSSYEQYF. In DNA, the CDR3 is TGCAATGTACTTTCGACGCCAAGCTCCTACGAGCAGTACTTC.

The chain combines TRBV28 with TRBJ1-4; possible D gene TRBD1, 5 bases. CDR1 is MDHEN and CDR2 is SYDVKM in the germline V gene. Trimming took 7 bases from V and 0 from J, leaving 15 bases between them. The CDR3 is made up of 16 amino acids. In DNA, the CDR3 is TGTGCCAGCACCCTAGGGACGGTAGCAACTAATGAAAAACTGTTTTTT. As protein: CASTLGTVATNEKLFF.

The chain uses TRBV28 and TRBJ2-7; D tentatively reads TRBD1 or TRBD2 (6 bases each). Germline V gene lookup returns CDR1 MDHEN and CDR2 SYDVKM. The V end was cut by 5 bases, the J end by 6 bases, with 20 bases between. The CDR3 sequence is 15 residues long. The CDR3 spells CASSPLSGAAGEQYF. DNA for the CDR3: TGTGCCAGCAGTCCCCTGTCGGGGGCGGCTGGCGAGCAGTACTTC.

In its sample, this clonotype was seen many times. CDR3 sequence reads: CASSEARTIYF. CDR3 nucleotides: TGTGCCAGCAGTGAAGCCCGCACCATATATTTT. The chain couples TRBV6-1 to TRBJ1-3, with D uncertain. CDR3 length: 11 residues. V lost 0 bases to trimming and J lost 9 bases, with 3 bases between them. Per germline, CDR1 MNHNS and CDR2 SASEGT.

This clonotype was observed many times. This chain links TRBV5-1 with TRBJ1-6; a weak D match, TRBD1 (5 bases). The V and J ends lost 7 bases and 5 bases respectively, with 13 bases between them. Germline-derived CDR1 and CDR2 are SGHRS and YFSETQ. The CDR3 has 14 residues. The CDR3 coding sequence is TGCGCCAGCGGCGCGGGGCAAGATAATTCACCCCTCCACTTT. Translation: CASGAGQDNSPLHF.

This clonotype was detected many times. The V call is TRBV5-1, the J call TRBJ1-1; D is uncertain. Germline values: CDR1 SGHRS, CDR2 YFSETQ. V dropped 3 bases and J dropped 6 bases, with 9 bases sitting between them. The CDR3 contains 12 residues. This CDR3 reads CASSYDGSEAFF. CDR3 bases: TGCGCCAGCAGCTACGACGGTTCTGAAGCTTTCTTT. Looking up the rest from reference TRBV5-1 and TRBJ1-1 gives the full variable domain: KAGVTQTPRYLIKTRGQQVTLSCSPISGHRSVSWYQQTPGQGLQFLFEYFSETQRNKGNFPGRFSGRQFSNSRSEMNVSTLELGDSALYLCASSYDGSEAFFGQGTRLTVV.

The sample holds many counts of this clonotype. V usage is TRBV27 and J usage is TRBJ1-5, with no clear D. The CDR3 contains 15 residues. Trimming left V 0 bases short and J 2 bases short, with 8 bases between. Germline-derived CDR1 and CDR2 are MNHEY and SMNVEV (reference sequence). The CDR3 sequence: CASSLSNGGNQPQHF. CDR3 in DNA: TGTGCCAGCAGTTTATCGAACGGGGGCAATCAGCCCCAGCATTTT.

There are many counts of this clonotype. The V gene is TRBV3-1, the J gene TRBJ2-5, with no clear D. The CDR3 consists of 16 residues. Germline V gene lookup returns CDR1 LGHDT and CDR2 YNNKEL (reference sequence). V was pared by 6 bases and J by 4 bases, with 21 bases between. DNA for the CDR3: TGTGCCAGCAGTCGAGCCTTACCTTCAATGTTAGAGACCCAGTACTTC. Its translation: CASSRALPSMLETQYF.

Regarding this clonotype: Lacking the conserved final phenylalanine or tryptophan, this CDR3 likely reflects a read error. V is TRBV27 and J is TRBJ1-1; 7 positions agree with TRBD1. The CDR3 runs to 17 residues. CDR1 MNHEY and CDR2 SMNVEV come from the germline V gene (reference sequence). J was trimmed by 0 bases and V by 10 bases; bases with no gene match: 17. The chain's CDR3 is CANSRMISGTVNTEAFL. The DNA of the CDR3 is TGTGCCAACAGCCGGATGATATCCGGGACAGTGAACACTGAAGCTTTCTTA.

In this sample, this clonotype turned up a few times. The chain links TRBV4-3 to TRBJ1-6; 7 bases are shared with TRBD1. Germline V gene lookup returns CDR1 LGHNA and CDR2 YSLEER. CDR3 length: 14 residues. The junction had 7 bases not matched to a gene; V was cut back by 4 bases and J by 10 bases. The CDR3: CASSRTAGGSPLHF. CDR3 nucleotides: TGCGCCAGCAGCCGGACCGCAGGGGGATCACCCCTCCACTTT.